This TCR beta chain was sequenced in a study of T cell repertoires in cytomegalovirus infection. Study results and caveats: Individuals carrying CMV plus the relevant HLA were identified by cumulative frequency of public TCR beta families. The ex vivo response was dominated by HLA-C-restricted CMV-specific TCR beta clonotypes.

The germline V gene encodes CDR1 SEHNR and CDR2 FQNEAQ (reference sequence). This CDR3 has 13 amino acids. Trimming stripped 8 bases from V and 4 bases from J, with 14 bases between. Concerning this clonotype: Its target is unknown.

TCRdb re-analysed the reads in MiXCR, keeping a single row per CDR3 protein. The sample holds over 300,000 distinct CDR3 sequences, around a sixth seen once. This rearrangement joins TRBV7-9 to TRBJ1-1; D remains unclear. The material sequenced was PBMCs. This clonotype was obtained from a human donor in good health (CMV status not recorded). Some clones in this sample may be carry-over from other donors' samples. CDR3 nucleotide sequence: TGTGCCAGCGCCGACCGAGGAGGCACTGAAGCTTTCTTT. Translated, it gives CASADRGGTEAFF.